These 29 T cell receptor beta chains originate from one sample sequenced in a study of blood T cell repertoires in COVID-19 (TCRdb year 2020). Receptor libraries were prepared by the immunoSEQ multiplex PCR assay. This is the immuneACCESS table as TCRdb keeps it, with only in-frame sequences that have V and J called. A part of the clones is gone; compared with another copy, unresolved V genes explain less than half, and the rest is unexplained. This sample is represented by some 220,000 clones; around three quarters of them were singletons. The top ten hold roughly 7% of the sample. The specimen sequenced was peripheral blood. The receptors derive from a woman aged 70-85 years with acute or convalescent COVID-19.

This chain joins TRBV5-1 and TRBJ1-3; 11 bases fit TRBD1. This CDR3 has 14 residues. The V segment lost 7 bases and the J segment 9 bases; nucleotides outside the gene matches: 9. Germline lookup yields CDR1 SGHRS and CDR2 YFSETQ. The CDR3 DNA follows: TGCGCCAGCTACCCCGGGACAGGGGGATCCACCATATATTTT. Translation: CASYPGTGGSTIYF.

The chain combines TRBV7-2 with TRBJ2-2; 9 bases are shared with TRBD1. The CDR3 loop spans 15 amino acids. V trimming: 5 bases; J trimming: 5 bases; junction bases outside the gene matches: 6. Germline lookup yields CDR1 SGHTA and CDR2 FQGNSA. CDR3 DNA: TGTGCCAGCAGCGTACAGGGGGCGGGAACCGGGGAGCTGTTTTTT. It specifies CASSVQGAGTGELFF.

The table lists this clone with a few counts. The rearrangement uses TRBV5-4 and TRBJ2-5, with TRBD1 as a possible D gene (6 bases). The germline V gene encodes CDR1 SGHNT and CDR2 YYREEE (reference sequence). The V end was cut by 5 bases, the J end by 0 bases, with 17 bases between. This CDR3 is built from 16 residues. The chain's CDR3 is CASRPRNRDDQETQYF. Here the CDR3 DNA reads TGTGCCAGCAGACCACGGAACAGGGACGACCAAGAGACCCAGTACTTC. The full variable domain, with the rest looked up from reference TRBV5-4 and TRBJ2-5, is ETGVTQSPTHLIKTRGQQVTLRCSSQSGHNTVSWYQQALGQGPQFIFQYYREEENGRGNFPPRFSGLQFPNYSSELNVNALELDDSALYLCASRPRNRDDQETQYFGPGTRLLVL.

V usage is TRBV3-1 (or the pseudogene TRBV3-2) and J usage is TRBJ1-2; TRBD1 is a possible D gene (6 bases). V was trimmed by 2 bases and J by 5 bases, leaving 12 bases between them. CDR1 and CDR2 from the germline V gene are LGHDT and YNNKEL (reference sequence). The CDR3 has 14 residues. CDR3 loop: CASSQQQGQYGYTF. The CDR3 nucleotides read TGTGCCAGCAGCCAACAACAGGGCCAATATGGCTACACCTTC.

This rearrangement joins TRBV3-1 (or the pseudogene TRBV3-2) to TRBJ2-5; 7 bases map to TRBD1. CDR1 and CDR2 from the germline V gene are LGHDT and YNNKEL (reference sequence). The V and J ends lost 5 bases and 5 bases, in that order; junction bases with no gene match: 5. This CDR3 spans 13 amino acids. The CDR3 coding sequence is TGTGCCAGCAGCTATCAGGGGGTGGAGACCCAGTACTTC. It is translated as CASSYQGVETQYF.

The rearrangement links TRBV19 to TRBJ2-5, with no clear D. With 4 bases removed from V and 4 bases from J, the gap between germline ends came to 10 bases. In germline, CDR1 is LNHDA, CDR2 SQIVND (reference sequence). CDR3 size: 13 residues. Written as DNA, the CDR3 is TGTGCCAGTAGTAGTTTGCGCGGAGAGACCCAGTACTTC. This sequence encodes CASSSLRGETQYF.

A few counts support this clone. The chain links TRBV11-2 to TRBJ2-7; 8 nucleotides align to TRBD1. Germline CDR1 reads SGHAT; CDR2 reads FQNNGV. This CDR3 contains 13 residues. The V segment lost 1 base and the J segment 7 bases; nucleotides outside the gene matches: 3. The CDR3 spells CASSLAGGREQYV. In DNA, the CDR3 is TGTGCCAGCAGCTTAGCAGGGGGCAGGGAGCAGTACGTC.

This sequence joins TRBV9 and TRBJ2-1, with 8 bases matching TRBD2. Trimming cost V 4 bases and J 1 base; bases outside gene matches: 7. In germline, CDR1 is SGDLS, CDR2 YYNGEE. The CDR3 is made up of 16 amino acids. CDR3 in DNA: TGTGCCAGCAGCCTCACCGGGGGGGTATCCTACAATGAGCAGTTCTTC. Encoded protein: CASSLTGGVSYNEQFF. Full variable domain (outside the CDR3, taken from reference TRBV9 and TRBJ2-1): DSGVTQTPKHLITATGQRVTLRCSPRSGDLSVYWYQQSLDQGLQFLIQYYNGEERAKGNILERFSAQQFPDLHSELNLSSLELGDSALYFCASSLTGGVSYNEQFFGPGTRLTVL.

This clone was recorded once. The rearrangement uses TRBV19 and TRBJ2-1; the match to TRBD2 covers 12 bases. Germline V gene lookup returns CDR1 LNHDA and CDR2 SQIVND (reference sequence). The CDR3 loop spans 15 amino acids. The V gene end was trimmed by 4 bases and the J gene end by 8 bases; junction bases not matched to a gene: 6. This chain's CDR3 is CASSTSGGAVYEQFF. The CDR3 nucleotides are TGTGCCAGTAGTACTAGCGGGGGGGCGGTCTATGAGCAGTTCTTC.

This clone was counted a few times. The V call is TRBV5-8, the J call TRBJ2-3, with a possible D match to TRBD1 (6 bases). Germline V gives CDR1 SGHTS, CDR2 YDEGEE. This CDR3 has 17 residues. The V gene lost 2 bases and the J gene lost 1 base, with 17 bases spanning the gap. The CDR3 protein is CASSLTGNSWGTDTQYF. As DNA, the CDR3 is TGTGCCAGCAGCTTAACAGGGAACTCGTGGGGCACAGATACGCAGTATTTT.

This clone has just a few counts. CDR3 residues: CASSIDIGQGYTEAFF. The CDR3 bases are TGTGCCAGTAGTATAGATATTGGACAGGGGTACACTGAAGCTTTCTTT. This chain links TRBV19 with TRBJ1-1; 9 positions match TRBD1. This CDR3 has 16 residues. In germline, CDR1 is LNHDA, CDR2 SQIVND (reference sequence). V dropped 0 bases and J dropped 3; count of bases not matched to a gene: 5.

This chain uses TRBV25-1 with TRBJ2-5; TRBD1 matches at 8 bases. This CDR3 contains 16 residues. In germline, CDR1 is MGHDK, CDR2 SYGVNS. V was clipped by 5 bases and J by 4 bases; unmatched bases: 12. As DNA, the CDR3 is TGTGCCAGCAGTTTACCGACAGGGGCCTTTGGAGAGACCCAGTACTTC. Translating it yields CASSLPTGAFGETQYF.

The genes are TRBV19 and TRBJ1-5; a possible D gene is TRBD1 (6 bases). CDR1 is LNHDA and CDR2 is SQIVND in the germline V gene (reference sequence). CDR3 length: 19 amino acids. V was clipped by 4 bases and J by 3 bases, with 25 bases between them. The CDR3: CASSTTNFRPGVVNQPQHF. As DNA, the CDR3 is TGTGCCAGTAGTACAACCAATTTTAGGCCAGGGGTGGTCAATCAGCCCCAGCATTTT.

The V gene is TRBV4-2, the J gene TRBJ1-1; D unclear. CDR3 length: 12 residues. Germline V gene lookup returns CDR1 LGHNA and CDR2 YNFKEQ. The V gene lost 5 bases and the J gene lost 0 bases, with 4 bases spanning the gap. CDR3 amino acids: CASSAVNTEAFF. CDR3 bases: TGTGCCAGCAGCGCAGTGAACACTGAAGCTTTCTTT.

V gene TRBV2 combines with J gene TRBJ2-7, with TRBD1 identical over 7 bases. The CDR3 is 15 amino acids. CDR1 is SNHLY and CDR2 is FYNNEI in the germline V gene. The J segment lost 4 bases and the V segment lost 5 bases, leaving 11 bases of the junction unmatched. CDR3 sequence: CASSKEAGGAYEQYF. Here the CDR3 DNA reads TGTGCCAGCAGTAAGGAGGCAGGGGGAGCATACGAGCAGTACTTC.

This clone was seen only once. The CDR3 spells CASSYLTSGANVLTF. The DNA of the CDR3 is TGTGCCAGCAGTTATCTGACTTCTGGGGCCAACGTCCTGACTTTC. The V gene is TRBV6-6, the J gene TRBJ2-6, with D unclear. This CDR3 region has 15 residues. Trimming pared 3 bases from V and 1 base from J, leaving 7 bases between. Germline V lookup: CDR1 MNHNY, CDR2 SVGAGI (reference sequence).

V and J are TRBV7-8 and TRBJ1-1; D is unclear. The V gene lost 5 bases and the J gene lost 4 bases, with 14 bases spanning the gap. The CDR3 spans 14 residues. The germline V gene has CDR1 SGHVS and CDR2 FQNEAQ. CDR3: CASSASSSGTEAFF. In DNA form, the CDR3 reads TGTGCCAGCAGCGCATCGTCTTCGGGCACTGAAGCTTTCTTT.

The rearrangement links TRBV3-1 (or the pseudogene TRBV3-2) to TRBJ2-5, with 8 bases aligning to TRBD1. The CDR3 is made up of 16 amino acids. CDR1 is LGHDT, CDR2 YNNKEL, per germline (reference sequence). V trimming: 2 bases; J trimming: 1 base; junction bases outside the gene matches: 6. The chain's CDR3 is CASSQTIQGVQETQYF. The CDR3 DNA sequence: TGTGCCAGCAGCCAAACGATACAGGGGGTCCAAGAGACCCAGTACTTC.

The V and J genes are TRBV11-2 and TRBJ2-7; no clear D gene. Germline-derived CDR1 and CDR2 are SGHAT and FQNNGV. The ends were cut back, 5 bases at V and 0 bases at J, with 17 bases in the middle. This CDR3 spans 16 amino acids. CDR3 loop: CASSPTLERPSYEQYF. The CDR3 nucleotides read TGTGCCAGCAGCCCCACTCTAGAGAGGCCCTCCTACGAGCAGTACTTC.

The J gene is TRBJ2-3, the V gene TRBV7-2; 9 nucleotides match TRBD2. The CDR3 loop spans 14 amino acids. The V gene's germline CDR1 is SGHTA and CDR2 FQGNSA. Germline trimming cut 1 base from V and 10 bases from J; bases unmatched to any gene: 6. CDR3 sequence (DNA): TGTGCCAGCAGCTTAGATGGTAGCGGGGGAGCGCAGTATTTT. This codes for CASSLDGSGGAQYF.

The CDR3 DNA sequence: TGCGCCAGCAGCTTTTATGGAGGTCAGGAGACCCAGTACTTC. It specifies CASSFYGGQETQYF. The gene calls are TRBV5-1 and TRBJ2-5; D perhaps matches TRBD2 (5 bases). The CDR3 length is 14 residues. Germline V lookup: CDR1 SGHRS, CDR2 YFSETQ. Trimming took off 2 bases at V and 5 bases at J, with 13 bases between the two ends.

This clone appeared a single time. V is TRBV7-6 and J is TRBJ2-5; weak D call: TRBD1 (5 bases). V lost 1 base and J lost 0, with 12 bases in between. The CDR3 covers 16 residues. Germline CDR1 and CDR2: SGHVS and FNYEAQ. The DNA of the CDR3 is TGTGCCAGCAGCTTAGAGTCAGGGCCGGACCAAGAGACCCAGTACTTC. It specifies CASSLESGPDQETQYF.

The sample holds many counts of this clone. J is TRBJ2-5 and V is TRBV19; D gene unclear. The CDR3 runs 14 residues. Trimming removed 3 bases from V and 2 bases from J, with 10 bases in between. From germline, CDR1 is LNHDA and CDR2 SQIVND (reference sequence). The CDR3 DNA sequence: TGTGCCAGTAGTATGCAGGCCCTTCAAGAGACCCAGTACTTC. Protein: CASSMQALQETQYF.

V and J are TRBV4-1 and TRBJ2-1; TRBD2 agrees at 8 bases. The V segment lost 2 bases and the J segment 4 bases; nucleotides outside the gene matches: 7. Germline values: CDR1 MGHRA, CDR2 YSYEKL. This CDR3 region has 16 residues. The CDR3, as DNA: TGCGCCAGCAGCCAATTCGGGGGGGGATCTTACAATGAGCAGTTCTTC. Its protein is CASSQFGGGSYNEQFF.

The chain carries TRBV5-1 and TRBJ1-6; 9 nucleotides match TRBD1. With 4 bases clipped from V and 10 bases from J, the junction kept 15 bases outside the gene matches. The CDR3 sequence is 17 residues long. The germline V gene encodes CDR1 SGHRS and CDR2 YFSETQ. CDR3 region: CASSPGTGGPGGSPLHF. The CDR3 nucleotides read TGCGCCAGCAGCCCGGGCACAGGGGGCCCGGGTGGGTCACCCCTCCACTTT.

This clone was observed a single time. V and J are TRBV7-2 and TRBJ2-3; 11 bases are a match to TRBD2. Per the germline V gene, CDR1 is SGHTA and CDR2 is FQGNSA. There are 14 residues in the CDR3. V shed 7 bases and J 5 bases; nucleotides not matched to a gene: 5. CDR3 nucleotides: TGTGCCAGCAATAGCGGGGGGGCAGAAGATACGCAGTATTTT. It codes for CASNSGGAEDTQYF.

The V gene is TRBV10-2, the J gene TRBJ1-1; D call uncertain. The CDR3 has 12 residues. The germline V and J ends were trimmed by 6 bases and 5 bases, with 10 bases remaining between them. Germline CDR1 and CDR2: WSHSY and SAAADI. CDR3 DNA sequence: TGCGCCAGCAGAAATACTGAAACTGAAGCTTTCTTT. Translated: CASRNTETEAFF.

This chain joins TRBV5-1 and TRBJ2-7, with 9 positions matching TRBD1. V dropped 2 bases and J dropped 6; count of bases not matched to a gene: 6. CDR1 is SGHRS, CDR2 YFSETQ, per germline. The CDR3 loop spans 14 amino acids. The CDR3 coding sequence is TGCGCCAGCAGCTTAGGGACAGGGCCTTCCGAGCAGTACTTC. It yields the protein CASSLGTGPSEQYF.

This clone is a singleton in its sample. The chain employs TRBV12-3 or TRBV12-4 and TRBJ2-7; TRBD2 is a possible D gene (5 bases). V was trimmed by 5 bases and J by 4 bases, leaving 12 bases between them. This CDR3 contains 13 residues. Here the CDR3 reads CASSPQTGYEQYF. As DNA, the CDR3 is TGTGCCAGCAGTCCCCAGACGGGATACGAGCAGTACTTC.